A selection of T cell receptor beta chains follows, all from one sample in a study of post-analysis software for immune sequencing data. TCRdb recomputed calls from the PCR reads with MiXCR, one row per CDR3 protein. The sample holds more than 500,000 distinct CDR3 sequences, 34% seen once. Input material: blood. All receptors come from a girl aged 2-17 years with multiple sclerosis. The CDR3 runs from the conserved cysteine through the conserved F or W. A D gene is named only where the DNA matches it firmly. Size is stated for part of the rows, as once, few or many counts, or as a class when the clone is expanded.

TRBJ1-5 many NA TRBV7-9 CASSLGDQPQHF TGTGCCAGCAGCTTAGGGGATCAGCCCCAGCATTTT
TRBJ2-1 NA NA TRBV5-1 CASKGVSSYNEQFF TGCGCCAGCAAGGGAGTCAGCTCCTACAATGAGCAGTTCTTC
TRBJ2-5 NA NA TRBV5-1 CASSLGTGTSGETQYF TGCGCCAGCAGCTTGGGTACAGGAACTTCTGGAGAGACCCAGTACTTC
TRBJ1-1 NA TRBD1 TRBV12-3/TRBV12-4 CASRVYRGQDTEAFF TGTGCCAGCAGAGTCTACAGGGGGCAGGACACTGAAGCTTTCTTT
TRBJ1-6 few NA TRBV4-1 CASSHPMARAPLHF TGCGCCAGCAGCCACCCGATGGCGCGAGCACCCCTCCACTTT
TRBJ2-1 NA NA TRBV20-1 CSARPNGATSIDEQFF TGCAGTGCTAGACCGAATGGAGCTACTAGCATTGATGAGCAGTTCTTC
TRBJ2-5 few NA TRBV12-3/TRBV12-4 CASTEGRGAETQYF TGTGCCAGTACCGAGGGGAGGGGGGCAGAGACCCAGTACTTC
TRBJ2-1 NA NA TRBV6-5 CASSYSFDSNEQFF TGTGCCAGCAGTTACTCCTTCGATTCTAATGAGCAGTTCTTC
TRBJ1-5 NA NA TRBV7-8 CASSLAGDQPQHF TGTGCCAGCAGCTTAGCAGGGGATCAGCCCCAGCATTTT
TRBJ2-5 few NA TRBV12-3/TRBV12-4 CASSLVGLALQETQYF TGTGCCAGCAGTTTAGTCGGGCTAGCCCTCCAAGAGACCCAGTACTTC
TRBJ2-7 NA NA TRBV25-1 CGSETTDSYEQYF TGTGGCTCCGAAACGACGGACAGCTACGAGCAGTACTTC
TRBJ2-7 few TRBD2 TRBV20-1 CSARGQGGPYEQYF TGCAGTGCTAGAGGGCAGGGAGGGCCTTACGAGCAGTACTTC
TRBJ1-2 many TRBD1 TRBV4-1 CASSQDLGDRGTGYTF TGCGCCAGCAGCCAAGATCTAGGGGACAGGGGGACCGGCTACACCTTC
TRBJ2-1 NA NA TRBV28 CASSPSNLALRDNEQFF TGTGCCAGCAGTCCGTCAAATCTAGCTCTTCGCGACAATGAGCAGTTCTTC
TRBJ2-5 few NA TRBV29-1 CSVDGVIGETQYF TGCAGCGTTGACGGGGTTATAGGAGAGACCCAGTACTTC
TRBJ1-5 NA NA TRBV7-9 CASSMVSNQPQHF TGTGCCAGCAGCATGGTTAGCAATCAGCCCCAGCATTTT
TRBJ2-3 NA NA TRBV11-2 CASSQRRVTDTQYF TGTGCCAGCAGCCAGAGGAGAGTCACAGATACGCAGTATTTT
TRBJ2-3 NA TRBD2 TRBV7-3 CASSLGLAGYLDTQYF TGTGCCAGCAGCTTAGGACTAGCGGGGTACCTAGATACGCAGTATTTT
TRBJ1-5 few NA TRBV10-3 CAISESRGNQPQHF TGTGCCATCAGTGAGTCAAGGGGGAATCAGCCCCAGCATTTT
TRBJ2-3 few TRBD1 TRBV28 CASLSDRGFTDTQYF TGTGCCAGCCTCTCGGACAGGGGATTCACAGATACGCAGTATTTT
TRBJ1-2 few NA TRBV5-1 CASTPYGGPYGYTF TGCGCCAGCACCCCCTATGGGGGACCCTATGGCTACACCTTC
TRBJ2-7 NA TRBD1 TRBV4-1 CASSQVWGQGPYEQYF TGCGCCAGCAGCCAAGTTTGGGGACAGGGACCCTACGAGCAGTACTTC
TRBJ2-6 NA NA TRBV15 CATSRDSRSGANVLTF TGTGCCACCAGCAGAGACAGCCGCTCTGGGGCCAACGTCCTGACTTTC